This T cell receptor beta chain was identified during a study of T cells after yellow fever vaccination (dated by TCRdb to the late 2010s). Background for the entire study: Libraries from fractions with low cell numbers were prepared with the SMART-Seq v4 Ultra Low Input RNA kit. To track T-cell clones before and after primary and booster YFV17D yellow fever vaccination, bulk TCR alpha and beta repertoires were sequenced longitudinally. The cohort comprised two healthy male donors, one aged 18 to 29 and one aged 30 to 39 years. Bulk PBMC replicates and cell subsets were isolated from blood drawn at multiple timepoints before and after both primary and secondary immunization. Overall study outcomes, separate from this receptor: The secondary T-cell response was weaker than the primary response but faster, peaking on day 5 instead of day 15. A small fraction of clonotypes appeared in both the CD4 and CD8 compartments, likely as a result of convergent recombination. After the booster, most of the clones that had expanded following primary vaccination were detected again (approximately 95% of CD4 and 80% to 90% of CD8), which suggests that memory was broadly maintained. The study included only two donors, which limits how far the findings can be generalized. Computational filtering was required because FACS-sorted repertoires could contain abundant contaminating clonotypes from the bulk population.

The meaning of the sample's treatment or condition label: live attenuated yellow fever vaccine strain. At each blood-draw timepoint, two biological replicates of bulk PBMCs were collected. A standard Ficoll-Paque protocol was used to isolate PBMCs from peripheral blood. TriZol was used to extract RNA from bulk PBMCs, from CD4 and CD8 fractions, and from dextramer-positive and dextramer-negative fractions. This clonotype was detected only a few times. The target of this receptor is not known. No qualities accompany the bases; no much larger clone lies one base away. TCR cDNA was synthesized by 5'RACE template switching, through which a universal primer site and unique molecular identifiers were introduced. cDNA synthesis was primed from both the TCR alpha and TCR beta constant segments. Library amplification used two PCR steps, and the second PCR step added sample barcodes and sequencing adapters. Libraries were sequenced on Illumina HiSeq 2500 (2x100 bp) or NovaSeq (2x150 bp). The published analysis was carried out like this. MIGEC handled demultiplexing of reads and collapsing into UMI consensus sequences, while MiXCR performed V(D)J alignment. Vaccine-responding clonotypes were identified with edgeR using replicate PBMC samples, with FDR below 0.01 and a log2 fold change above 5 up to day 15 being required. Each bulk clonotype was labeled CD4 or CD8 based on which sequenced repertoire, CD4 or CD8, contained the clonotype at higher abundance. The public reads were reprocessed in TCRdb via fastp at Q25 and MiXCR, keeping in-frame beta chains. For every CDR3 protein sequence, its rows merge into one entry that carries the most common genes and DNA. It is TCRdb's table, rather than the study itself, that gives the V and J calls and clone size. The sample table holds some 500,000 distinct CDR3 sequences, of which roughly 13% were seen once. The ten largest clonotypes hold about an eighth of the sample.

The CDR3 spans 12 residues, from the cysteine through the phenylalanine. Of the read, only the CDR3 DNA is kept; its 36 bases are in frame from base 1. V gives up 2 bases and J gives up 8 bases, and the segment between their germline ends measures 7 bases. Per the germline V gene, SGHTA is the CDR1 and FQGTGA is the CDR2. The chain is made from TRBV7-3 and TRBJ2-1; no D gene can be assigned with confidence. The source material was PBMCs, sampled on the day of the yellow fever booster vaccination. The TCR originated in a man under 40 who received the YFV17D yellow fever vaccine. The encoded CDR3 is CASSLHGDEQFF. The nucleotide sequence reads as follows: TGTGCCAGCAGCTTACATGGAGATGAGCAGTTCTTC.